This T cell receptor (beta chain) is from a study of blood T cell repertoires in COVID-19. Study-wide context: COVID-19 samples from acute and convalescent phases originated in the United States, Italy and Spain.

Recovered participants had two consecutive negative NP/OP PCR tests, healthcare professional clearance, or symptom resolution. V shed 3 bases and J shed 5 bases, with 6 bases lying between them. Germline V gives CDR1 LNHNV, CDR2 YYDKDF (reference sequence). There are 12 residues in the CDR3. Assay used: immunoSEQ multiplex PCR; TCRdb lists only in-frame clones, some missing. The sample consists of approximately 300,000 clones, 75% to 90% of them appearing once. The TCR comes from a man aged 55-75 years who had recovered from COVID-19. Input material: PBMCs or T cells enriched from blood (not recorded which). The V and J genes are TRBV15 and TRBJ2-3; D unclear. The CDR3 DNA reads TGTGCCACCAGCAGGCAGGAAGATACGCAGTATTTT. This codes for CATSRQEDTQYF. Full variable domain (outside the CDR3, taken from reference TRBV15 and TRBJ2-3): DAMVIQNPRYQVTQFGKPVTLSCSQTLNHNVMYWYQQKSSQAPKLLFHYYDKDFNNEADTPDNFQSRRPNTSFCFLDIRSPGLGDTAMYLCATSRQEDTQYFGPGTRLTVL.